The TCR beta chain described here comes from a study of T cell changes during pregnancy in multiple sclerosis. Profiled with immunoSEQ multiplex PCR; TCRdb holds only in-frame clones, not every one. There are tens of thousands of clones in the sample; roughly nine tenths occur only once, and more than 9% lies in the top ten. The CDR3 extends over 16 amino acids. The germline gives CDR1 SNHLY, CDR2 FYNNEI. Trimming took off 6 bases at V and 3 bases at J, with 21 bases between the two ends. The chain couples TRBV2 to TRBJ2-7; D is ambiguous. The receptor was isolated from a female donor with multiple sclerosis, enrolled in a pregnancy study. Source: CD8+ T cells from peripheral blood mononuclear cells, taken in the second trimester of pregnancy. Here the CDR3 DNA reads TGTGCCAGCAGCGATCCCGCAGGCTCACTTCGCTACGAGCAGTACTTC. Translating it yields CASSDPAGSLRYEQYF.